This TCR beta chain was observed in a study of T cell changes during pregnancy in multiple sclerosis. Using immunoSEQ multiplex PCR, the repertoire was profiled, and TCRdb retains in-frame clones only, with some absent. Of about 43,000 clones listed, roughly nine tenths are singletons. Germline V gene sequence: CDR1 SGHRS, CDR2 YFSETQ. V lost 3 bases and J 7 bases, leaving 19 bases between the germline ends. This CDR3 contains 15 residues. The source was peripheral blood, collected in the second trimester of pregnancy. The rearrangement uses TRBV5-1 and TRBJ1-2; D might be TRBD1 (6 bases). The TCR comes from a female donor in good health, enrolled as a control in a pregnancy study. The CDR3 DNA reads TGCGCCAGCAGCTCTCTACAGGGTGCGGACCCTGGCTACACCTTC. It encodes CASSSLQGADPGYTF.